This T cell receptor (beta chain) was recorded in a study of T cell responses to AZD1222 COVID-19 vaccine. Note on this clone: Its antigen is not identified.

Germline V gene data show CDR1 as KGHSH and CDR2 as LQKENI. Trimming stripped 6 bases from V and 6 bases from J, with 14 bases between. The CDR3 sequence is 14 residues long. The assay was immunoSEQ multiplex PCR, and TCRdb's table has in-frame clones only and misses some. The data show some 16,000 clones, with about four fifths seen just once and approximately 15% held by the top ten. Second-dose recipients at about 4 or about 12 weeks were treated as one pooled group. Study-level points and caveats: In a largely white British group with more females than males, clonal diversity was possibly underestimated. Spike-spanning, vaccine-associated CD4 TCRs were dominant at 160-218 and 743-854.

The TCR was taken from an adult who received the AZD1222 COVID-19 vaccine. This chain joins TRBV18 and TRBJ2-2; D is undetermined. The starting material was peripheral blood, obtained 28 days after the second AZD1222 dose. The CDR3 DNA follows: TGTGCCAGCTCCCCGACCCCGTTCGCCGGGGAGCTGTTTTTT. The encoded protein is CASSPTPFAGELFF.